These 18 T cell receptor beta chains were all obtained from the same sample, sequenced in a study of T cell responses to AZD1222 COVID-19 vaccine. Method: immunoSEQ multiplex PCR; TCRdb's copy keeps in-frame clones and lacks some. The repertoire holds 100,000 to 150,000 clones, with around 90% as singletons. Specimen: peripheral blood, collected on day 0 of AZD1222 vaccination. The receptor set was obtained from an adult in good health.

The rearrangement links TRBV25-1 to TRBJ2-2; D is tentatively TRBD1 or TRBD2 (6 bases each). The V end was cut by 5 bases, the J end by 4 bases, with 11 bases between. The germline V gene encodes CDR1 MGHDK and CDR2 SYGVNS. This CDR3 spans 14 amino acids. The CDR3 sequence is CASSWGARTGELFF. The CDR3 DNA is TGTGCCAGCAGTTGGGGGGCCCGCACCGGGGAGCTGTTTTTT.

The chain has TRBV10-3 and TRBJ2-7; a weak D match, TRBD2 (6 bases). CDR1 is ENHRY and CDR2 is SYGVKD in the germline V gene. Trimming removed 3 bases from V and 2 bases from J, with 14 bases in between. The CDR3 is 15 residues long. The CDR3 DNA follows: TGTGCCATCAGTGACCTCCGGGAGCGTCCCTACGAGCAGTACTTC. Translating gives CAISDLRERPYEQYF.

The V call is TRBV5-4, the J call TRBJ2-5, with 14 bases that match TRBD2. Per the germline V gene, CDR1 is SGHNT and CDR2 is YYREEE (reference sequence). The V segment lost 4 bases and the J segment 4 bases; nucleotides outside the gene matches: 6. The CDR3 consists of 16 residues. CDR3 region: CASSIGTSGGAETQYF. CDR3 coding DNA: TGTGCCAGCAGCATTGGGACTAGCGGGGGAGCAGAGACCCAGTACTTC.

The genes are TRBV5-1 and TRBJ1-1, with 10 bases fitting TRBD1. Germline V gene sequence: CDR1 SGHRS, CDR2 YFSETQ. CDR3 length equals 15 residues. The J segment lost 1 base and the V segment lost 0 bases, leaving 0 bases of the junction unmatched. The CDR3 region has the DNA TGCGCCAGCAGCTTGGGACAGGGGGCGAACACTGAAGCTTTCTTT. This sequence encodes CASSLGQGANTEAFF.

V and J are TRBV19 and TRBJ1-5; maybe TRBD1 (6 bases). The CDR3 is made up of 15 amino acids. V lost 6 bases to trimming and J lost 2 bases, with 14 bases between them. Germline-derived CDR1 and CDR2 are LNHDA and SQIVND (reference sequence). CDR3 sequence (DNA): TGTGCCAGTAGGAAACAGGGAGATGGCAATCAGCCCCAGCATTTT. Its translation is CASRKQGDGNQPQHF.

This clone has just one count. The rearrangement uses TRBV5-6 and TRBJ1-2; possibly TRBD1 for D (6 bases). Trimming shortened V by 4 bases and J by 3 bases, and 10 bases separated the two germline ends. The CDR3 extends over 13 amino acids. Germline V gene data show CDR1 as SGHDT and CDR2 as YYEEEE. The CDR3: CASSQQGDYGYTF. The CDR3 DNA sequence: TGTGCCAGCAGCCAACAGGGTGACTATGGCTACACCTTC.

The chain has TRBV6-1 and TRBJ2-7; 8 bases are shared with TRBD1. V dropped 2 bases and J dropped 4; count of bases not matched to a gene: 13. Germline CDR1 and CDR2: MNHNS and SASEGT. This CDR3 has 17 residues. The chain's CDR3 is CASSELVGQGGAYEQYF. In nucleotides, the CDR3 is TGTGCCAGCAGTGAACTGGTTGGACAGGGCGGTGCGTACGAGCAGTACTTC.

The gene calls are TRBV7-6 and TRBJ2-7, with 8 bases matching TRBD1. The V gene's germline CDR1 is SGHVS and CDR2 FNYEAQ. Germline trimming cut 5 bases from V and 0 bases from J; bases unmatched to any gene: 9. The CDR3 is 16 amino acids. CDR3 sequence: CASSRLGQGPSYEQYF. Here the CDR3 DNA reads TGTGCCAGCAGCCGCTTAGGACAGGGCCCCTCCTACGAGCAGTACTTC.

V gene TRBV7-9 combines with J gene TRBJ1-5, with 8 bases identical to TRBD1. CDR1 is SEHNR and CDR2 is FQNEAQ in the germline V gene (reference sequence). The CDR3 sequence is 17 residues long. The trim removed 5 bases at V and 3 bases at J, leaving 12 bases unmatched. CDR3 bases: TGTGCCAGCAGCCTCGGCGTGGGACAGGACATCAATCAGCCCCAGCATTTT. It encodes CASSLGVGQDINQPQHF.

CDR3 sequence (DNA): TGTGCCTGGAGTGGTACGGGGGGACGAGGGTCACCCCTCCACTTT. Protein: CAWSGTGGRGSPLHF. V gene TRBV30 combines with J gene TRBJ1-6; D is perhaps TRBD1 (5 bases). The ends were cut back, 1 base at V and 10 bases at J, with 17 bases in the middle. The CDR3 runs 15 residues. Germline lookup yields CDR1 GTSNPN and CDR2 SVGIG (reference sequence).

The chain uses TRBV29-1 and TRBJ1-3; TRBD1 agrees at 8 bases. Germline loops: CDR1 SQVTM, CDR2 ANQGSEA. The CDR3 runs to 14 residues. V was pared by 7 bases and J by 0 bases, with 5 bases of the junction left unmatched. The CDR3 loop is CSARTGSSGNTIYF. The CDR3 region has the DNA TGCAGCGCTAGGACAGGGAGCTCTGGAAACACCATATATTTT.

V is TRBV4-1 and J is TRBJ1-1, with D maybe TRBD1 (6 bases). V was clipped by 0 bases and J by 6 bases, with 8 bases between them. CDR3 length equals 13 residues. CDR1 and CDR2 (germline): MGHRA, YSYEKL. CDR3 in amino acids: CASSQDGGSEAFF. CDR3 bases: TGCGCCAGCAGCCAAGATGGGGGCTCTGAAGCTTTCTTT.

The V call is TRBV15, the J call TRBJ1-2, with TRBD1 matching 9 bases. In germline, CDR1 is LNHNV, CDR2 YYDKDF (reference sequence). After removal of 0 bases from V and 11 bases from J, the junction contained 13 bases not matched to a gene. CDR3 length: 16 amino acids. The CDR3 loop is CATSRDGGTGPSWYTF. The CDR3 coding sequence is TGTGCCACCAGCAGAGATGGTGGGACAGGGCCGTCGTGGTACACCTTC.

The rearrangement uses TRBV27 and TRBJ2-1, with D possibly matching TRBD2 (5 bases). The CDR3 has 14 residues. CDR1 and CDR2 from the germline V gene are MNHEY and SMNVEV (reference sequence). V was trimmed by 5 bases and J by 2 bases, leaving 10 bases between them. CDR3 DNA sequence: TGTGCCAGCAGTCTCTCGAGGGCCTACAATGAGCAGTTCTTC. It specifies CASSLSRAYNEQFF.

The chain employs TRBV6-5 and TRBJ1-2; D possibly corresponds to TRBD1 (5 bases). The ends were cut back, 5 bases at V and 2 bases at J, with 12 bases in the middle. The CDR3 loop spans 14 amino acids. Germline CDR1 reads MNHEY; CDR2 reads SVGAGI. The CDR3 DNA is TGTGCCAGCAGTCGGGACGGCCAGAACTATGGCTACACCTTC. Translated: CASSRDGQNYGYTF.

The CDR3 loop is CASSLAGPGTDTQYF. The CDR3 region has the DNA TGCGCCAGCAGCTTGGCCGGACCTGGCACAGATACGCAGTATTTT. The gene calls are TRBV5-1 and TRBJ2-3, with D unresolved. V lost 0 bases and J 1 base, leaving 9 bases between the germline ends. Germline V gene sequence: CDR1 SGHRS, CDR2 YFSETQ. The CDR3 has 15 residues.

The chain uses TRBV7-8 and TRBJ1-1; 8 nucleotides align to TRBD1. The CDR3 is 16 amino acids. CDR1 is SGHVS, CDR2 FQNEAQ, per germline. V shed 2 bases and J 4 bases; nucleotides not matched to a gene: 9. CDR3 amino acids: CASSLRPTGVGTEAFF. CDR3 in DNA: TGTGCCAGCAGCTTACGTCCGACAGGGGTTGGCACTGAAGCTTTCTTT.

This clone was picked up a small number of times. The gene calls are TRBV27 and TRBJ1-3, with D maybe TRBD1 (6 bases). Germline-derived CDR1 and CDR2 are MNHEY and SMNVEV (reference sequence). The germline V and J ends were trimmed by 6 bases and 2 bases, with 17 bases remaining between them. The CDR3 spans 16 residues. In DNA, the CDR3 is TGTGCCAGCAGACAGGGCAGCCTGTCGGCTGGAAACACCATATATTTT. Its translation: CASRQGSLSAGNTIYF.